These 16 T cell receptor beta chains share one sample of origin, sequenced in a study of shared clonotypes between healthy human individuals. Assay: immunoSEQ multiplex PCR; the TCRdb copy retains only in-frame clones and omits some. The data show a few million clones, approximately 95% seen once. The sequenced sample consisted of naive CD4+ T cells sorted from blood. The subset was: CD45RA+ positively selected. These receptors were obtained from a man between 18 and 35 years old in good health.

CDR3 bases: TGTGCCAGCAGCGTGGACATACAACAGCCCCAGCATTTT. This sequence encodes CASSVDIQQPQHF. This chain connects TRBV11-2 to TRBJ1-5, with D possibly being TRBD1 (5 bases). Germline CDR1 SGHAT, CDR2 FQNNGV. The CDR3 runs 13 residues. V was shortened by 5 bases and J by 7 bases, with 12 bases between the two germline ends. Filled out from reference TRBV11-2 and TRBJ1-5, the complete variable domain reads EAGVAQSPRYKIIEKRQSVAFWCNPISGHATLYWYQQILGQGPKLLIQFQNNGVVDDSQLPKDRFSAERLKGVDSTLKIQPAKLEDSAVYLCASSVDIQQPQHFGDGTRLSIL.

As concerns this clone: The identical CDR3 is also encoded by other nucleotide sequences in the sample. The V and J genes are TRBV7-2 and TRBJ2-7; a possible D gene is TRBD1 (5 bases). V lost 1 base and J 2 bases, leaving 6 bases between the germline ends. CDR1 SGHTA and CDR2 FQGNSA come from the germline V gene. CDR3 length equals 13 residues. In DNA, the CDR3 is TGTGCCAGCAGCTTAGGGGGCACCTACGAGCAGTACTTC. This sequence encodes CASSLGGTYEQYF. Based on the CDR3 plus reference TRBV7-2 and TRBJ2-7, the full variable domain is GAGVSQSPSNKVTEKGKDVELRCDPISGHTALYWYRQSLGQGLEFLIYFQGNSAPDKSGLPSDRFSAERTGGSVSTLTIQRTQQEDSAVYLCASSLGGTYEQYFGPGTRLTVT.

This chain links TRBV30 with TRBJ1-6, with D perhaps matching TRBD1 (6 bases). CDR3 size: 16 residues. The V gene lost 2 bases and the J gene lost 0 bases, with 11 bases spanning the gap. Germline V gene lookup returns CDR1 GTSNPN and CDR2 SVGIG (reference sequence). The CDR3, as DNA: TGTGCCTGGAGTTACAGGGAAAGCTCCTATAATTCACCCCTCCACTTT. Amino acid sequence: CAWSYRESSYNSPLHF. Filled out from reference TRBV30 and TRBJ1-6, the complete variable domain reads SQTIHQWPATLVQPVGSPLSLECTVEGTSNPNLYWYRQAAGRGLQLLFYSVGIGQISSEVPQNLSASRPQDRQFILSSKKLLLSDSGFYLCAWSYRESSYNSPLHFGNGTRLTVT.

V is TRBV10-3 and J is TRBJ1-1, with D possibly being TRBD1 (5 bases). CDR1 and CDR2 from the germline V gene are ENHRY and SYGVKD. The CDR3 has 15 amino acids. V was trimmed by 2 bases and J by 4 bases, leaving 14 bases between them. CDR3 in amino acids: CAISEDQGGGTEAFF. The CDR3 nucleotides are TGTGCCATCAGTGAGGATCAGGGTGGGGGCACTGAAGCTTTCTTT.

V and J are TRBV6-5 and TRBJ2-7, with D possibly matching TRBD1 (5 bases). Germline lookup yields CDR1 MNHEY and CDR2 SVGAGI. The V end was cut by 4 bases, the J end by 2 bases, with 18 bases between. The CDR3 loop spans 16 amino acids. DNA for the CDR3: TGTGCCAGCAGTTCGAGGTTGGCAGGGATTGCCTACGAGCAGTACTTC. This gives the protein CASSSRLAGIAYEQYF.

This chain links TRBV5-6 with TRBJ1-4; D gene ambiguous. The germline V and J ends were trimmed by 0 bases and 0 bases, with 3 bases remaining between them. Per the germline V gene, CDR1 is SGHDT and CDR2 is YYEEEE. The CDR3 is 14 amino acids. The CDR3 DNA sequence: TGTGCCAGCAGCTTGGACGCAACTAATGAAAAACTGTTTTTT. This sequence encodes CASSLDATNEKLFF. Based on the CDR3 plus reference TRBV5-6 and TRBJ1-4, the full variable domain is DAGVTQSPTHLIKTRGQQVTLRCSPKSGHDTVSWYQQALGQGPQFIFQYYEEEERQRGNFPDRFSGHQFPNYSSELNVNALLLGDSALYLCASSLDATNEKLFFGSGTQLSVL.

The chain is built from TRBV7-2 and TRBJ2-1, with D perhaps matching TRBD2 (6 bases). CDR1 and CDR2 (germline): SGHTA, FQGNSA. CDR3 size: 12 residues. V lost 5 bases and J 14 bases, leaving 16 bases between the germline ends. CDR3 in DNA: TGTGCCAGCAGCCGAGGGACTCCCCGGGAGTTCTTC. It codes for CASSRGTPREFF. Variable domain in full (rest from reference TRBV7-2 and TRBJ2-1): GAGVSQSPSNKVTEKGKDVELRCDPISGHTALYWYRQSLGQGLEFLIYFQGNSAPDKSGLPSDRFSAERTGGSVSTLTIQRTQQEDSAVYLCASSRGTPREFFGPGTRLTVL.

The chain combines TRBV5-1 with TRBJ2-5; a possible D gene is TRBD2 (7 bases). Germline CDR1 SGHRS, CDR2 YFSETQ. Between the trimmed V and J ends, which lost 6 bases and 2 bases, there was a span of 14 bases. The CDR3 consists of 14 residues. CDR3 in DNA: TGCGCCAGCACCGTCAGGGGAGGGCAAGAGACCCAGTACTTC. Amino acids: CASTVRGGQETQYF.

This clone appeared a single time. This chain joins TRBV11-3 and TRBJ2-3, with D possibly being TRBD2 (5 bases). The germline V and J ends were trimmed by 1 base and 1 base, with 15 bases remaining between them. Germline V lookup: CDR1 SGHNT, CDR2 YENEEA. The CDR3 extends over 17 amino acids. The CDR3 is CASSLGIRERGTDTQYF. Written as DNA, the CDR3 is TGTGCCAGCAGCTTAGGGATCCGGGAAAGGGGCACAGATACGCAGTATTTT.

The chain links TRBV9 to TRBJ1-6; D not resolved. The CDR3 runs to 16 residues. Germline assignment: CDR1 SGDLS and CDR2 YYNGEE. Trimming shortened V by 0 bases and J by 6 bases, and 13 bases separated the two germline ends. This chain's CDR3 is CASSVVPDPFNSPLHF. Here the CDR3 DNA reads TGTGCCAGCAGCGTAGTGCCGGATCCTTTTAATTCACCCCTCCACTTT.

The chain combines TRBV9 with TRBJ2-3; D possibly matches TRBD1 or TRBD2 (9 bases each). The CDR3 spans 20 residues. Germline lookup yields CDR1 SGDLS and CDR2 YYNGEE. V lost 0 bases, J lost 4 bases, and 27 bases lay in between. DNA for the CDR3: TGTGCCAGCAGCGTAGGTCGGCGGACAGGGGAGGGGACTAGCTCAGATACGCAGTATTTT. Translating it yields CASSVGRRTGEGTSSDTQYF.

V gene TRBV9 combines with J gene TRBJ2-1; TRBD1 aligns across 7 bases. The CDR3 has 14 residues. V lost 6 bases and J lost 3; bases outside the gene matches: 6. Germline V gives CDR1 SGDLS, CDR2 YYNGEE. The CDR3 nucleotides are TGTGCCAGCACCAAGACAGGGCTCTACAATGAGCAGTTCTTC. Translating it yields CASTKTGLYNEQFF. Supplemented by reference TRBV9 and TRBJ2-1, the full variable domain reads DSGVTQTPKHLITATGQRVTLRCSPRSGDLSVYWYQQSLDQGLQFLIQYYNGEERAKGNILERFSAQQFPDLHSELNLSSLELGDSALYFCASTKTGLYNEQFFGPGTRLTVL.

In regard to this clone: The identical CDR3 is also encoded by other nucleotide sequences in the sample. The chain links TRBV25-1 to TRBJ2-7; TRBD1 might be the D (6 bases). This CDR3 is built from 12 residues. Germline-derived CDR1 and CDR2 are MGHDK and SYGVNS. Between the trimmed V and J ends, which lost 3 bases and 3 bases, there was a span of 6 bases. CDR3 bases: TGTGCCAGCAGTGACAGGGGCTACGAGCAGTACTTC. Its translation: CASSDRGYEQYF.

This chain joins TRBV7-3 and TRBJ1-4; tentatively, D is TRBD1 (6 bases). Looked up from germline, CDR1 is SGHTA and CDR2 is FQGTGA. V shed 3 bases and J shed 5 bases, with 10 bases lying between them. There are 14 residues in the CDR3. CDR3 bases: TGTGCCAGCAGCTTCGGGACACGGAATGAAAAACTGTTTTTT. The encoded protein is CASSFGTRNEKLFF.

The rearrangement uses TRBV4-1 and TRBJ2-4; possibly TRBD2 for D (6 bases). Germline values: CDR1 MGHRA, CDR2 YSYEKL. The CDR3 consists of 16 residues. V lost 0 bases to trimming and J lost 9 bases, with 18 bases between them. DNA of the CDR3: TGCGCCAGCAGCCAAGAGGGGGGTCGACCCTCGGGCATTCAGTACTTC. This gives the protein CASSQEGGRPSGIQYF.

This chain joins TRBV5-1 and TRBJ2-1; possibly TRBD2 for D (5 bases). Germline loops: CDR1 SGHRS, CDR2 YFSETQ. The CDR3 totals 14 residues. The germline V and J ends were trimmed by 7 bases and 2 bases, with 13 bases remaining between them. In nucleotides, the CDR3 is TGCGCCAGCTCCGTGGCTAGCCCCTACAATGAGCAGTTCTTC. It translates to CASSVASPYNEQFF.